This passage covers 23 T cell receptor beta chains from one sample sequenced in a study of T cell repertoires in cytomegalovirus infection (dated 2019 in TCRdb). TCRdb names Illumina HiSeq 1500 as the instrument used. The public reads were reanalyzed by TCRdb: fastp trimming at Q25, MiXCR alignment, in-frame beta chains only. Entries that share a CDR3 protein sequence are merged under the most common genes and DNA. The table for this sample lists roughly 760,000 distinct CDR3 sequences; roughly a third of them were counted only once. 2.5% to 3.5% of the sample belongs to the ten largest clones. The specimen was PBMCs. The receptor set was obtained from a human donor in good health (CMV status not recorded). Some clones in this sample may be carry-over from other donors' samples.

The rearrangement uses TRBV6-6 and TRBJ2-7; no firm D call. The CDR3 totals 13 residues. The germline V gene encodes CDR1 MNHNY and CDR2 SVGAGI (reference sequence). Trimming took 2 bases from V and 2 from J, leaving 7 bases between them. In DNA form, the CDR3 reads TGTGCCAGCAGTTACCCCGGTCCCTACGAGCAGTACTTC. Its protein is CASSYPGPYEQYF.

The chain links TRBV4-1 to TRBJ1-5; D unresolved. This CDR3 has 15 amino acids. The germline V gene has CDR1 MGHRA and CDR2 YSYEKL. The V and J ends lost 2 bases and 1 base respectively, with 9 bases between them. CDR3 bases: TGCGCCAGCAGCCAACTGGGGTTCAGCAATCAGCCCCAGCATTTT. Encoded protein: CASSQLGFSNQPQHF.

V is TRBV24-1 and J is TRBJ1-4, with D maybe TRBD1 (5 bases). The CDR3 spans 15 residues. From germline, CDR1 is KGHDR and CDR2 SFDVKD. Trimming took off 4 bases at V and 3 bases at J, with 11 bases between the two ends. CDR3 in amino acids: CATSETGTPNEKLFF. DNA for the CDR3: TGTGCCACCAGTGAGACCGGGACGCCTAATGAAAAACTGTTTTTT.

To note about this clonotype: A junction boundary mismatches the germline segment, possibly from a read error. In nucleotides, the CDR3 is TGTGCCAGCAGCTTGGAGGGACAGGGGGCCGAGACCCAGTACTTC. Protein: CASSLEGQGAETQYF. The rearrangement links TRBV5-3 to TRBJ2-5, with TRBD1 identical over 12 bases. TRBV5-3 belongs to the ORF category, with a function that is uncertain. CDR3 length equals 15 residues.

The CDR3 sequence: CASSQEIPTTGRGAIQYF. DNA of the CDR3: TGTGCCAGCAGCCAAGAAATCCCTACGACAGGGCGAGGGGCCATTCAGTACTTC. The chain links TRBV4-2 to TRBJ2-4; TRBD1 matches 7 bases. Per germline, CDR1 LGHNA and CDR2 YNFKEQ. Unmatched junction bases numbered 17, after V lost 0 bases and J lost 9 bases. This CDR3 is built from 18 residues.

The rearrangement uses TRBV12-3 or TRBV12-4 and TRBJ2-1; no definite D call. The CDR3 contains 14 residues. V gave up 7 bases and J gave up 5 bases, with 15 bases separating them. CDR3 sequence reads: CASTPDGFNNEQFF. The CDR3 region has the DNA TGTGCCAGCACCCCGGACGGATTTAACAATGAGCAGTTCTTC.

The J gene is TRBJ1-6, the V gene TRBV10-3, with D perhaps matching TRBD1 (5 bases). The CDR3 runs to 13 residues. Trimming cost V 7 bases and J 7 bases, with 11 bases left between them. Germline CDR1 and CDR2: ENHRY and SYGVKD. CDR3 loop: CAITGVLNSPLHF. The CDR3 DNA is TGTGCCATCACGGGGGTGTTGAATTCACCCCTCCACTTT.

The chain employs TRBV27 and TRBJ2-7; 11 nucleotides line up with TRBD2. The CDR3 spans 12 residues. Germline V CDR1 and CDR2: MNHEY, SMNVEV (reference sequence). V shed 4 bases and J 12 bases; nucleotides not matched to a gene: 5. The CDR3 DNA follows: TGTGCCAGCAGTTCGGGACTAGCGGCTCCGTACTTC. Translated: CASSSGLAAPYF.

A note on this clonotype: A read error is possible here, since a much larger clone lies one base away. CDR3 nucleotides: TGTGCCAACAGCTTAGGCAGGCGAACGGAGACCCAGTACTTC. Translation gives CANSLGRRTETQYF. The gene calls are TRBV7-9 and TRBJ2-5; D is ambiguous. Germline CDR1 is SEHNR and CDR2 is FQNEAQ (reference sequence). This CDR3 is 14 amino acids long.

The rearrangement uses TRBV28 and TRBJ1-5; D gene ambiguous. Germline V gives CDR1 MDHEN, CDR2 SYDVKM. The CDR3 runs to 13 residues. The V end was cut by 5 bases, the J end by 6 bases, with 11 bases between. The CDR3 spells CASSEPGGQPQHF. CDR3 nucleotide sequence: TGTGCCAGCAGTGAACCGGGAGGTCAGCCCCAGCATTTT.

The chain recombines TRBV4-1 with TRBJ2-7; 9 bases map to TRBD1. Germline values: CDR1 MGHRA, CDR2 YSYEKL. The CDR3 has 16 amino acids. Unmatched junction bases numbered 12, after V lost 2 bases and J lost 7 bases. CDR3 protein: CASSQTPGQGLSEQYF. CDR3 nucleotide sequence: TGCGCCAGCAGCCAAACTCCGGGACAGGGCCTCTCGGAGCAGTACTTC.

The chain links TRBV7-6 to TRBJ1-6; 8 nucleotides agree with TRBD1. Losses at the gene ends were 1 base for V and 7 bases for J; bases not matched to a gene: 3. Germline V gene sequence: CDR1 SGHVS, CDR2 FNYEAQ. The CDR3 is 15 residues long. The CDR3 loop is CASSLVGQANSPLHF. CDR3 coding DNA: TGTGCCAGCAGCTTAGTGGGACAGGCCAATTCACCCCTCCACTTT. The full variable domain, with the rest looked up from reference TRBV7-6 and TRBJ1-6, is GAGVSQSPRYKVTKRGQDVALRCDPISGHVSLYWYRQALGQGPEFLTYFNYEAQQDKSGLPNDRFSAERPEGSISTLTIQRTEQRDSAMYRCASSLVGQANSPLHFGNGTRLTVT.

This clonotype was found a few times. The genes are TRBV7-9 and TRBJ2-5, with 9 bases that match TRBD1. The junction had 8 bases not matched to a gene; V was cut back by 5 bases and J by 1 base. Germline CDR1 is SEHNR and CDR2 is FQNEAQ (reference sequence). This CDR3 is built from 16 residues. DNA for the CDR3: TGTGCCAGCAGCCGGACAGGGGAGATTGTCCAAGAGACCCAGTACTTC. It specifies CASSRTGEIVQETQYF.

Note on this clonotype: At one boundary the junction diverges from the germline segment, which might be a read error. This sequence joins TRBV7-2 and TRBJ1-2; D uncertain. Germline CDR1 SGHTA, CDR2 FQGNSA. This CDR3 region has 15 residues. In DNA form, the CDR3 reads TGTGCCAGCAGCTTAGCAGTTGTTCGGAACTATGTCTACACCTTC. Protein product: CASSLAVVRNYVYTF.

V gene TRBV3-1 combines with J gene TRBJ2-5; 7 bases are shared with TRBD1. The CDR3 totals 14 residues. The J segment lost 5 bases and the V segment lost 5 bases, leaving 8 bases of the junction unmatched. The germline V gene has CDR1 LGHDT and CDR2 YNNKEL (reference sequence). CDR3 DNA sequence: TGTGCCAGCAGCGATTCAGGGGGACGGGAGACCCAGTACTTC. Translating it yields CASSDSGGRETQYF.

CDR3 sequence (DNA): TGTGCCAGCAGCTTAGGCGTGTGGGAGTTCGGCAATGAGCAGTTCTTC. Protein product: CASSLGVWEFGNEQFF. The chain joins TRBV7-6 to TRBJ2-1; possible D gene TRBD2, 5 bases. Between the trimmed V and J ends, which lost 1 base and 6 bases, there was a span of 16 bases. CDR3 length: 16 residues. The germline V gene encodes CDR1 SGHVS and CDR2 FNYEAQ.

This sequence joins TRBV4-2 and TRBJ2-4, with TRBD2 identical over 12 bases. The CDR3 covers 18 residues. Germline V CDR1 and CDR2: LGHNA, YNFKEQ. Trimming took 4 bases from V and 1 from J; bases not matched to a gene: 8. CDR3: CASSPNLAGGPAKNIQYF. CDR3 coding DNA: TGTGCCAGCAGCCCGAACCTAGCGGGAGGGCCGGCCAAAAACATTCAGTACTTC.

This clonotype was counted a few times. The rearrangement links TRBV19 to TRBJ2-7, with 10 bases matching TRBD1. Trimming removed 4 bases from V and 7 bases from J; junction bases left unmatched: 13. The CDR3 runs 16 residues. The germline gives CDR1 LNHDA, CDR2 SQIVND (reference sequence). CDR3 in DNA: TGTGCCAGTAGTACGGTAAGGGACAGGGGACATCGGGAGCAGTACTTC. It codes for CASSTVRDRGHREQYF.

This clonotype occurred many times. One end of the junction fails to match germline, which may point to a read error. This chain links TRBV5-1 with TRBJ2-7, with 11 positions matching TRBD1. From germline, CDR1 is SGHRS and CDR2 YFSETQ. The CDR3 contains 14 residues. In DNA, the CDR3 is TGTGCCAGCAGCCCGGGACAGGGGGCCTACGAGCAGTACTTC. As protein: CASSPGQGAYEQYF.

The V call is TRBV20-1, the J call TRBJ2-7; 8 bases agree with TRBD2. Germline CDR1 DFQATT, CDR2 SNEGSKA (reference sequence). CDR3 length: 14 amino acids. V dropped 2 bases and J dropped 1; count of bases not matched to a gene: 4. The CDR3 spells CSARSSGGSYEQYF. Here the CDR3 DNA reads TGCAGTGCTAGAAGCAGCGGGGGTTCCTACGAGCAGTACTTC.

This clonotype was recorded a few times. The J gene is TRBJ1-5, the V gene TRBV28; 7 bases align to TRBD1. Looked up from germline, CDR1 is MDHEN and CDR2 is SYDVKM. The CDR3 length is 15 residues. V was pared by 4 bases and J by 7 bases, with 10 bases of the junction left unmatched. The CDR3 protein is CASSSTDRPGQPQHF. In DNA form, the CDR3 reads TGTGCCAGCAGTTCAACGGACAGGCCTGGACAGCCCCAGCATTTT.

J is TRBJ1-4 and V is TRBV6-6, with D possibly being TRBD1 (6 bases). V shed 6 bases and J shed 6 bases, with 14 bases lying between them. The CDR3 is 14 residues long. Germline V gives CDR1 MNHNY, CDR2 SVGAGI (reference sequence). The CDR3 here is CASRGRTVDEKLFF. As DNA, the CDR3 is TGTGCCAGCAGGGGAAGGACAGTCGATGAAAAACTGTTTTTT.

The rearrangement uses TRBV27 and TRBJ2-5; D is possibly TRBD1 or TRBD2 (5 bases each). In germline, CDR1 is MNHEY, CDR2 SMNVEV (reference sequence). Trimming shortened V by 1 base and J by 5 bases, and 11 bases separated the two germline ends. CDR3 size: 14 residues. The CDR3 protein is CASSLYGAGETQYF. The CDR3 bases are TGTGCCAGCAGTTTATATGGGGCGGGTGAGACCCAGTACTTC.